This paragraph reports one TCR beta chain. This entry is derived from a study of T cell responses to AZD1222 COVID-19 vaccine. This CDR3 has 14 amino acids. In germline, CDR1 is LNHDA, CDR2 SQIVND (reference sequence). The ends lost 8 bases at V and 1 base at J; junction bases unmatched: 7. Assay: immunoSEQ multiplex PCR; the TCRdb copy retains only in-frame clones and omits some. The sample lists over 85,000 clones; roughly four fifths were seen once. The chain recombines TRBV19 with TRBJ1-1, with 7 positions matching TRBD1. Sequenced here: peripheral blood, sampled on day 0 of AZD1222 vaccination. The origin of this receptor is an adult in good health. Written as DNA, the CDR3 is TGTGCCAGTGGTCGACAGGGCCAGAACACTGAAGCTTTCTTT. Encoded protein: CASGRQGQNTEAFF.